The clone carrying this TCR beta chain was counted ten times or more. The data originate from a study of spatial heterogeneity in lung cancer. The time point here: sample taken at primary tumor resection. MiXCR, run by TCRdb on the 5' RACE reads, gives a single entry per CDR3 protein. The sample includes tens of thousands of distinct CDR3 sequences, roughly an eighth of them seen just once. Germline V gives CDR1 SGHTA, CDR2 FQGNSA. V lost 1 base and J 2 bases, leaving 4 bases between the germline ends. The CDR3 is 13 residues long. The source of this sequence is a male donor with early-stage non-small cell lung cancer. Source: PBMCs, taken at surgery. The chain combines TRBV7-2 with TRBJ2-3; D is unresolved. The CDR3 DNA reads TGTGCCAGCAGCTTAGGCTACACAGATACGCAGTATTTT. This gives the protein CASSLGYTDTQYF.